Each of the 17 T cell receptor beta chains below was sequenced from the same sample in a study of blood T cell repertoires in COVID-19. Some clones are missing from TCRdb's copy, which holds only in-frame ones; the method was immunoSEQ multiplex PCR. The sample shows about 240,000 clones, about four fifths of them seen only once. The sequencing sample was made of peripheral blood. The source of these receptors is a woman aged 80 or older with acute or convalescent COVID-19.

This chain joins TRBV28 and TRBJ1-2; D gene ambiguous. Germline V gene lookup returns CDR1 MDHEN and CDR2 SYDVKM. Trimming took off 8 bases at V and 1 base at J, with 5 bases between the two ends. This CDR3 spans 11 amino acids. CDR3 region: CASGSNYGYTF. The CDR3, as DNA: TGTGCCAGCGGCAGTAACTATGGCTACACCTTC.

V and J are TRBV28 and TRBJ1-5, with 7 bases matching TRBD1. The germline CDR1 and CDR2 sequences are MDHEN and SYDVKM. The CDR3 length is 13 residues. V gave up 7 bases and J gave up 3 bases; unmatched junction bases: 3. CDR3: CASTGTVNQPQHF. The CDR3 nucleotides are TGTGCCAGCACCGGGACAGTCAATCAGCCCCAGCATTTT.

CDR3: CASSAREVNTEAFF. CDR3 sequence (DNA): TGTGCCAGCAGCGCCAGGGAGGTGAACACTGAAGCTTTCTTT. The chain recombines TRBV7-2 with TRBJ1-1, with D possibly TRBD1 on 5 matching bases. The length of the CDR3 is 14 residues. Germline CDR1 SGHTA, CDR2 FQGNSA. Trimming pared 5 bases from V and 0 bases from J, leaving 10 bases between.

The chain uses TRBV30 and TRBJ1-1; possibly TRBD1 for D (5 bases). V was cut by 5 bases and J by 1 base, with 11 bases left in between. The CDR3 extends over 13 amino acids. Germline loops: CDR1 GTSNPN, CDR2 SVGIG (reference sequence). The chain's CDR3 is CAWGGRGNTEAFF. The CDR3, as DNA: TGTGCCTGGGGGGGGAGGGGGAACACTGAAGCTTTCTTT.

This clone was seen a single time. This sequence joins TRBV27 and TRBJ2-3; 7 bases agree with TRBD1. This CDR3 contains 16 residues. The J segment lost 6 bases and the V segment lost 3 bases, leaving 12 bases of the junction unmatched. Germline V gene lookup returns CDR1 MNHEY and CDR2 SMNVEV (reference sequence). Written as DNA, the CDR3 is TGTGCCAGCAGTTTTGGGGCAACCCCACAGGGGGATACGCAGTATTTT. Translation: CASSFGATPQGDTQYF.

The gene calls are TRBV9 and TRBJ1-2; 10 bases are shared with TRBD1. The CDR3 is made up of 15 amino acids. Germline V gene sequence: CDR1 SGDLS, CDR2 YYNGEE. J was trimmed by 4 bases and V by 0 bases; bases with no gene match: 3. CDR3 nucleotide sequence: TGTGCCAGCAGCGTAGCGGACAGGGGGACCTATGGCTACACCTTC. Translated: CASSVADRGTYGYTF.

This chain uses TRBV28 with TRBJ1-5; the D gene is possibly TRBD1 (5 bases). Trimming left V 5 bases short and J 11 bases short, with 19 bases between. Germline V lookup: CDR1 MDHEN, CDR2 SYDVKM. This CDR3 region has 14 residues. This chain's CDR3 is CASSPPRIQGSQHF. The CDR3, as DNA: TGTGCCAGCAGTCCCCCCAGGATCCAGGGTTCCCAGCATTTT.

The chain recombines TRBV21-1 with TRBJ1-6. TRBV21-1 is classified as a pseudogene. The CDR3 spans 16 residues. The CDR3 DNA sequence: TGTGCCAGCAGCAAAGGCGGAAGGTCCTATAATTCACCCCTCCACTTT. As protein: CASSKGGRSYNSPLHF.

V is TRBV29-1 and J is TRBJ2-1, with 11 bases aligning to TRBD1. The CDR3 loop spans 14 amino acids. V shed 6 bases, J shed 10 bases, and the junction held 11 bases outside the gene matches. Germline values: CDR1 SQVTM, CDR2 ANQGSEA. For the CDR3, the DNA is TGCAGCGTCCTAATCCGGGACAGGGGGAACGAGCAGTTCTTC. The encoded protein is CSVLIRDRGNEQFF.

The chain recombines TRBV7-8 with TRBJ2-3; 7 bases align to TRBD1. Germline V CDR1 and CDR2: SGHVS, FQNEAQ. J gave up 2 bases and V 0 bases, and 11 bases lay outside the gene matches. CDR3 length: 18 amino acids. In DNA, the CDR3 is TGTGCCAGCAGCTTAGCGGGGGTGGGGACAGTTTACACAGATACGCAGTATTTT. Translation: CASSLAGVGTVYTDTQYF.

J is TRBJ2-3 and V is TRBV27; D may be TRBD1 (5 bases). V lost 10 bases, J lost 2 bases, and 13 bases lay in between. Germline CDR1 and CDR2: MNHEY and SMNVEV (reference sequence). CDR3 size: 13 residues. The CDR3 coding sequence is TGTGCCACCAGGACAACCTCCACAGATACGCAGTATTTT. This encodes CATRTTSTDTQYF.

This chain uses TRBV2 with TRBJ2-3, with 12 bases matching TRBD2. The trim removed 1 base at V and 3 bases at J, leaving 5 bases unmatched. The V gene's germline CDR1 is SNHLY and CDR2 FYNNEI. The CDR3 sequence is 17 residues long. The CDR3, as DNA: TGTGCCAGCAGTGAAGTGGGGACTAGCGGGTATACAGATACGCAGTATTTT. It yields the protein CASSEVGTSGYTDTQYF.

The CDR3 bases are TGCAGCGTTGGAAGACAGGGGGACACTGAAGCTTTCTTT. Amino acids: CSVGRQGDTEAFF. The genes are TRBV29-1 and TRBJ1-1; TRBD1 matches 9 bases. The CDR3 loop spans 13 amino acids. CDR1 is SQVTM and CDR2 is ANQGSEA in the germline V gene. The J segment lost 3 bases and the V segment lost 4 bases, leaving 3 bases of the junction unmatched.

This chain connects TRBV5-1 to TRBJ1-1; D may be TRBD1 (6 bases). V lost 1 base and J 6 bases, leaving 10 bases between the germline ends. This CDR3 spans 13 amino acids. From germline, CDR1 is SGHRS and CDR2 YFSETQ. Here the CDR3 reads CASSLSQGPEAFF. For the CDR3, the DNA is TGCGCCAGCAGCTTGTCACAGGGACCTGAAGCTTTCTTT.

The J gene is TRBJ2-7, the V gene TRBV2, with D hard to call. This CDR3 spans 12 amino acids. Germline CDR1 SNHLY, CDR2 FYNNEI. The germline V and J ends were trimmed by 1 base and 2 bases, with 3 bases remaining between them. The CDR3: CASSEGPYEQYF. In nucleotides, the CDR3 is TGTGCCAGCAGTGAAGGGCCCTACGAGCAGTACTTC.

The table lists this clone with a count of one. This chain connects TRBV9 to TRBJ1-3, with TRBD1 as a possible D gene (5 bases). In germline, CDR1 is SGDLS, CDR2 YYNGEE. This CDR3 comprises 15 residues. Trimming cost V 3 bases and J 4 bases, with 14 bases left between them. The chain's CDR3 is CASSADGGTGNTIYF. CDR3 nucleotides: TGTGCCAGCAGCGCTGACGGAGGGACGGGAAACACCATATATTTT.

The CDR3 loop reads CASSLWTGEETQYF. The CDR3 DNA sequence: TGCGCCAGCAGCCTTTGGACAGGGGAAGAGACCCAGTACTTC. The chain employs TRBV5-1 and TRBJ2-5; 9 bases match TRBD1. With V trimmed by 4 bases and J by 3 bases, 4 bases remained unmatched. CDR1 and CDR2 (germline): SGHRS, YFSETQ. CDR3 length: 14 amino acids.